Listed here are 17 T cell receptor beta chains from one sample, sequenced in a study of blood T cell repertoires in COVID-19. Assay used: immunoSEQ multiplex PCR; TCRdb lists only in-frame clones, some missing. This sample has about 190,000 clones, with almost 80% found just once. The sequencing sample was made of peripheral blood. The receptors were sampled from a man in his sixties with active or convalescent COVID-19.

This chain joins TRBV20-1 and TRBJ2-5; D remains unclear. In germline, CDR1 is DFQATT, CDR2 SNEGSKA (reference sequence). Trimming took 1 base from V and 5 from J, leaving 5 bases between them. The CDR3 is 11 amino acids. In DNA, the CDR3 is TGCAGTGCTAGAGTCGGGGAGACCCAGTACTTC. This gives the protein CSARVGETQYF.

The chain carries TRBV11-2 and TRBJ2-5; 9 positions match TRBD2. Germline V gene lookup returns CDR1 SGHAT and CDR2 FQNNGV. V shed 4 bases and J 5 bases; nucleotides not matched to a gene: 5. The CDR3 length is 14 residues. The CDR3 here is CASSSIAGVETQYF. DNA for the CDR3: TGTGCCAGCAGCTCGATAGCGGGAGTTGAGACCCAGTACTTC.

The table lists this clone with a few counts. The V and J genes are TRBV19 and TRBJ2-2; possible D gene TRBD2, 5 bases. V lost 7 bases to trimming and J lost 9 bases, with 18 bases between them. CDR1 and CDR2 from the germline V gene are LNHDA and SQIVND (reference sequence). The CDR3 totals 14 residues. Here the CDR3 reads CASTDTGSSWELFF. CDR3 DNA: TGTGCCAGTACCGACACGGGATCGAGCTGGGAGCTGTTTTTT. Supplemented by reference TRBV19 and TRBJ2-2, the full variable domain reads DGGITQSPKYLFRKEGQNVTLSCEQNLNHDAMYWYRQDPGQGLRLIYYSQIVNDFQKGDIAEGYSVSREKKESFPLTVTSAQKNPTAFYLCASTDTGSSWELFFGEGSRLTVL.

The genes are TRBV5-1 and TRBJ2-5; 7 positions match TRBD1. Germline V gene lookup returns CDR1 SGHRS and CDR2 YFSETQ. The CDR3 is 13 amino acids. After removal of 4 bases from V and 5 bases from J, the junction contained 5 bases not matched to a gene. The CDR3 here is CASSKTGLETQYF. In DNA, the CDR3 is TGCGCCAGCAGCAAGACAGGGTTGGAGACCCAGTACTTC.

In its sample, this clone was seen once. A much bigger clone sits one base away, suggesting this may be a read error. The chain joins TRBV6-5 to TRBJ1-5; 8 bases agree with TRBD1. The CDR3 covers 13 residues. The trim removed 5 bases at V and 5 bases at J, leaving 2 bases unmatched. Germline V gene sequence: CDR1 MNHEY, CDR2 SVGAGI. The CDR3 nucleotides read TGTGCCAGCAGTATACAGGGGGATCAGCCCCAGCATTTT. Its protein product is CASSIQGDQPQHF.

In the case of this clone: This sample also contains other DNA sequences that code for the same CDR3. The V and J genes are TRBV7-3 and TRBJ1-1; TRBD1 matches at 7 bases. Trimming took 5 bases from V and 4 from J; bases not matched to a gene: 4. This CDR3 spans 13 amino acids. CDR1 SGHTA and CDR2 FQGTGA come from the germline V gene. The CDR3 DNA reads TGTGCCAGCAGCCTCCAGGGGGGCACTGAAGCTTTCTTT. Its translation: CASSLQGGTEAFF. Full variable domain (remainder filled in from reference TRBV7-3 and TRBJ1-1): GAGVSQTPSNKVTEKGKYVELRCDPISGHTALYWYRQSLGQGPEFLIYFQGTGAADDSGLPNDRFFAVRPEGSVSTLKIQRTERGDSAVYLCASSLQGGTEAFFGQGTRLTVV.

The chain combines TRBV25-1 with TRBJ2-4, with 9 bases matching TRBD2. From germline, CDR1 is MGHDK and CDR2 SYGVNS. The CDR3 runs 17 residues. V shed 10 bases, J shed 0 bases, and the junction held 13 bases outside the gene matches. CDR3 in amino acids: CAIPTSGVALAKNIQYF. The CDR3 nucleotides are TGTGCCATTCCGACTAGCGGAGTTGCTCTAGCCAAAAACATTCAGTACTTC.

J is TRBJ2-6 and V is TRBV28; a weak D match, TRBD1 (6 bases). V shed 11 bases and J shed 0 bases, with 17 bases lying between them. In germline, CDR1 is MDHEN, CDR2 SYDVKM. CDR3 size: 16 residues. For the CDR3, the DNA is TGTGCCTCCCGACAGGTTTATCTCTCTGGGGCCAACGTCCTGACTTTC. Residues: CASRQVYLSGANVLTF.

This clone was found a few times. The rearrangement joins TRBV6-2 or TRBV6-3 to TRBJ2-1, with TRBD2 matching over 10 bases. Looked up from germline, CDR1 is MNHEY and CDR2 is SVGEGT. This CDR3 spans 18 amino acids. V lost 4 bases and J lost 6; bases outside the gene matches: 15. The DNA of the CDR3 is TGTGCCAGCAGTTTCGGCGGGGGATGGAGCGGGAGGGCCAATGAGCAGTTCTTC. Residues: CASSFGGGWSGRANEQFF.

V and J are TRBV5-4 and TRBJ2-5; the D gene is possibly TRBD2 (7 bases). Germline-derived CDR1 and CDR2 are SGHNT and YYREEE (reference sequence). The V and J ends lost 4 bases and 3 bases respectively, with 13 bases between them. The CDR3 extends over 14 amino acids. DNA for the CDR3: TGTGCCAGCAGCAGGGGAGGGGGTAAAGAGACCCAGTACTTC. Its protein product is CASSRGGGKETQYF.

This clone has more than one count but fewer than ten. The chain combines TRBV6-4 with TRBJ2-3, with 8 nucleotides matching TRBD1. This CDR3 has 13 amino acids. Looked up from germline, CDR1 is MRHNA and CDR2 is SNTAGT. V was pared by 5 bases and J by 4 bases, with 2 bases of the junction left unmatched. Written as DNA, the CDR3 is TGTGCCAGCAGTCCGACAGGGGCAGATACGCAGTATTTT. As protein: CASSPTGADTQYF.

The chain links TRBV5-1 to TRBJ1-2; 7 bases are a match to TRBD1. This CDR3 has 14 residues. Per germline, CDR1 SGHRS and CDR2 YFSETQ. V lost 0 bases to trimming and J lost 8 bases; unmatched junction nucleotides: 7. The CDR3 DNA is TGCGCCAGCAGCTTGGATCAGGGGGTACAAGGCTACACCTTC. Translating gives CASSLDQGVQGYTF.

The CDR3 DNA reads TGTGCCAGCAGTGAAGCGCTCGGGACTTATGGCTACACCTTC. It is translated as CASSEALGTYGYTF. This chain links TRBV6-1 with TRBJ1-2; tentative D call: TRBD1 (5 bases). V lost 0 bases, J lost 5 bases, and 10 bases lay in between. This CDR3 region has 14 residues. Germline CDR1 reads MNHNS; CDR2 reads SASEGT.

Ten or more counts support this clone. The chain combines TRBV28 with TRBJ2-7; D is possibly TRBD1 (6 bases). There are 16 residues in the CDR3. V lost 3 bases to trimming and J lost 3 bases, with 18 bases between them. Germline CDR1 MDHEN, CDR2 SYDVKM. The CDR3 region is CASSFGSRDTLYEQYF. CDR3 coding DNA: TGTGCCAGCAGTTTTGGTTCTCGGGACACCCTCTACGAGCAGTACTTC.

The rearrangement uses TRBV7-2 and TRBJ2-1; 10 bases are shared with TRBD2. This CDR3 has 15 amino acids. Germline V gene sequence: CDR1 SGHTA, CDR2 FQGNSA. The junction had 3 bases not matched to a gene; V was cut back by 5 bases and J by 2 bases. CDR3 bases: TGTGCCAGCAGCGTAACTAGCGGGACCTACAATGAGCAGTTCTTC. It yields the protein CASSVTSGTYNEQFF. The variable domain in full, with the rest retrieved from reference TRBV7-2 and TRBJ2-1, is GAGVSQSPSNKVTEKGKDVELRCDPISGHTALYWYRQSLGQGLEFLIYFQGNSAPDKSGLPSDRFSAERTGGSVSTLTIQRTQQEDSAVYLCASSVTSGTYNEQFFGPGTRLTVL.

The rearrangement uses TRBV4-3 and TRBJ2-3, with D maybe TRBD2 (5 bases). The CDR3 consists of 18 residues. Deletions cut 0 bases from V and 1 base from J, with 17 bases between. Germline V CDR1 and CDR2: LGHNA, YSLEER. DNA for the CDR3: TGCGCCAGCAGCCAAGATTGGGAAATGCGGGTCGGCACAGATACGCAGTATTTT. Its protein product is CASSQDWEMRVGTDTQYF.

The gene calls are TRBV10-3 and TRBJ2-7; 15 bases align to TRBD2. V lost 3 bases, J lost 3 bases, and 3 bases stayed unmatched. There are 16 residues in the CDR3. Germline loops: CDR1 ENHRY, CDR2 SYGVKD. This chain's CDR3 is CAISDSGLAGGYEQYF. The DNA of the CDR3 is TGTGCCATCAGTGACTCGGGACTAGCGGGGGGCTACGAGCAGTACTTC.